The source of this T cell receptor (beta chain) is a study of control samples from healthy donors and cancer patients. The length of the CDR3 is 14 residues. Germline V gene lookup returns CDR1 SGHAT and CDR2 FQNNGV. Trimming stripped 5 bases from V and 4 bases from J, with 14 bases between. This clone appeared a few times. The assay was immunoSEQ multiplex PCR, and TCRdb's table has in-frame clones only and misses some. The sample contains about 5,500 clones, over 55% of which appear only once. The chain links TRBV11-2 to TRBJ1-2, with a tentative D call TRBD1 (5 bases). The material sequenced was formalin-fixed, paraffin-embedded tissue. The clonotype originates from a male donor with melanoma. CDR3 sequence (DNA): TGTGCCAGCAGCGCTCTGGGAGGGACCTATGGCTACACCTTC. Protein: CASSALGGTYGYTF.